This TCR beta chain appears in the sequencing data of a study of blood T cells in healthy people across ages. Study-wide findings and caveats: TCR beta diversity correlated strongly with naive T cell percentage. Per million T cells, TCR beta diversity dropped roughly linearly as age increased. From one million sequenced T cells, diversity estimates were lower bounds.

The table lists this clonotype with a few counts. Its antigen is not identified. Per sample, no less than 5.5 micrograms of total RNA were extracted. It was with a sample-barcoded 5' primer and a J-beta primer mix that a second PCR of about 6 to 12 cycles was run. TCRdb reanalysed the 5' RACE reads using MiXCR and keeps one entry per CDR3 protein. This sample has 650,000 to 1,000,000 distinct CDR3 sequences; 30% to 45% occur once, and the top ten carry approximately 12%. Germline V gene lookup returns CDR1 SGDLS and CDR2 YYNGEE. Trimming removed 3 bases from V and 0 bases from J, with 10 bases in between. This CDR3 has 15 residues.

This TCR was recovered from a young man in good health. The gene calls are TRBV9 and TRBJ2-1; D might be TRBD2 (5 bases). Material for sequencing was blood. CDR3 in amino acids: CASSERAFSYNEQFF. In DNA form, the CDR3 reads TGTGCCAGCAGCGAGAGGGCCTTCTCCTACAATGAGCAGTTCTTC.